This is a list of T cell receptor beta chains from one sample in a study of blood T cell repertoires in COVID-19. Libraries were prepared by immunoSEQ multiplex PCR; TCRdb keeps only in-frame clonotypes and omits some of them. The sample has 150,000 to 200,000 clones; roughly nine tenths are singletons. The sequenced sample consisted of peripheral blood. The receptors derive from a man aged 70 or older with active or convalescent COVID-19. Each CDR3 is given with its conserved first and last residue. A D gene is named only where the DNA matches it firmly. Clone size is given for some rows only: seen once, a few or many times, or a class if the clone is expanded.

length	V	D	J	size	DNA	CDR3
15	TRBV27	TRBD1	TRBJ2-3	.	TGTGCCAGCAGTTTAGTGGGACAGGGGAGGTCTACGCAGTATTTT	CASSLVGQGRSTQYF
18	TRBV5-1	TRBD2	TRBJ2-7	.	TGCGCCAGCAGCTCTAACCCCGCCGTAGGGACTAGCGCTACCGAGCAGTACTTC	CASSSNPAVGTSATEQYF
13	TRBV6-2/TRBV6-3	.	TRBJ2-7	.	TGTGCCAGCAGCGTCACAGGGTTCTACGAGCAGTACTTC	CASSVTGFYEQYF
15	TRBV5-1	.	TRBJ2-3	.	TGCGCCAGCAGCTTGGGCGGGTACCCGGAGAATACGCAGTATTTT	CASSLGGYPENTQYF
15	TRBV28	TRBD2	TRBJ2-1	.	TGTGCCAGCAGTTCAATAGCGGGGGGTTACAATGAGCAGTTCTTC	CASSSIAGGYNEQFF
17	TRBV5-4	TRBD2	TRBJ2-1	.	TGTGCCAGCAGCTTGGTATCTAGCGGGAGGGGGGCCAATGAGCAGTTCTTC	CASSLVSSGRGANEQFF
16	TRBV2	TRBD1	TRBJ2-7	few	TGTGCCAGCAGTCTACGGAAGGGACAGGGTGTCTACGAGCAGTACTTC	CASSLRKGQGVYEQYF
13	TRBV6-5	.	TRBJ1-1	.	TGTGCCAGCAGTCGTACATGGTACACTGAAGCTTTCTTT	CASSRTWYTEAFF
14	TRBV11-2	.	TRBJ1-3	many	.	CASSLVGTGAETTF
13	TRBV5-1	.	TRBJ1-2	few	TGCGCCAGCAGCTTATCAGGGGCCTATGGCTACACCTTC	CASSLSGAYGYTF
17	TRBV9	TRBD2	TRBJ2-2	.	TGTGCCAGCAGCAAAGGAGGGCGGGGGACTAACACCGGGGAGCTGTTTTTT	CASSKGGRGTNTGELFF
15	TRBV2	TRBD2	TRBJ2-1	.	TGTGCCAGCCAGACGTCTAGCGGCTCCTACAATGAGCAGTTCTTC	CASQTSSGSYNEQFF
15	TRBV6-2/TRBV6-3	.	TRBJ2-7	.	TGTGCCAGCAGTCCCCGACTGACAGGAAAATACGAGCAGTACTTC	CASSPRLTGKYEQYF
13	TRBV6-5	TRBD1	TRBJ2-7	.	TGTGCCAGCAGTAGGACAGGGAGGAACGAGCAGTACTTC	CASSRTGRNEQYF
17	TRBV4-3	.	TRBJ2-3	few	TGCGCCAGCAGCCAAGATGGTACTAGTCATATAACAGATACGCAGTATTTT	CASSQDGTSHITDTQYF
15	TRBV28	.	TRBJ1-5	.	TGTGCCAGCAGGACGTGGAGACTCCAGCAGCAGCCCCAGCATTTT	CASRTWRLQQQPQHF
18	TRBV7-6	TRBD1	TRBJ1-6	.	TGTGCCAGCAGCCAAGGCGGGTCAGGGGGCGCGGGTAATTCACCCCTCCACTTT	CASSQGGSGGAGNSPLHF
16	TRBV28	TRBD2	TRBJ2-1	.	TGTGCCAGCAGGCGGGGGGTAATAAACTCCTACAATGAGCAGTTCTTC	CASRRGVINSYNEQFF
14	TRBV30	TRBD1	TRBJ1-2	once	TGTGCCTGGAGTGTACACGGGACAGGGGGTGGCTACACCTTC	CAWSVHGTGGGYTF
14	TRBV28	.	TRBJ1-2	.	TGTGCCAGCAGCGCCACAGACCTCAACTATGGCTACACCTTC	CASSATDLNYGYTF
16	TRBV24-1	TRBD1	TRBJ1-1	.	TGTGCCACCAGTGACCCCCGACAGGGGGCAAGCGCTGAAGCTTTCTTT	CATSDPRQGASAEAFF
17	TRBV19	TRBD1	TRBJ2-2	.	TGTGCCAGTAGTATAGATAAGAACAGGGGCATAGCCGGGGAGCTGTTTTTT	CASSIDKNRGIAGELFF